Each of the 8 T cell receptor beta chains below was sequenced from the same sample in a study of cytomegalovirus exposure and HLA in healthy donors. PCR primers comprised 60 Vbeta and 13 Jbeta primers. Profiled with immunoSEQ multiplex PCR; TCRdb holds only in-frame clones, not every one. The sample includes some 180,000 clones, about four fifths seen only once; the top ten take 1.5% to 1.7%. Sequencing was carried out using PBMCs. Every receptor here comes from a man aged 35 to 55 in good health and CMV-seronegative.

Written as DNA, the CDR3 is TGTGCCATCGGGGGGACTAGCAATCAGCCCCAGCATTTT. This codes for CAIGGTSNQPQHF. The J gene is TRBJ1-5, the V gene TRBV28, with a tentative D call TRBD1 (5 bases). Germline V CDR1 and CDR2: MDHEN, SYDVKM. Trimming pared 10 bases from V and 0 bases from J, leaving 10 bases between. The CDR3 covers 13 residues.

This chain's CDR3 is CASSMNGYGDEQFF. Written as DNA, the CDR3 is TGTGCCAGTAGTATGAACGGCTACGGGGATGAGCAGTTCTTC. The chain combines TRBV19 with TRBJ2-1; D is perhaps TRBD2 (5 bases). There are 14 residues in the CDR3. Germline loops: CDR1 LNHDA, CDR2 SQIVND (reference sequence). Trimming took off 3 bases at V and 8 bases at J, with 14 bases between the two ends.

This clone has a handful of counts. The chain links TRBV2 to TRBJ1-1, with unresolved D. This CDR3 has 12 residues. Trimming took 3 bases from V and 10 from J, leaving 12 bases between them. In germline, CDR1 is SNHLY, CDR2 FYNNEI. The CDR3 coding sequence is TGTGCCAGCAGTGAGTCACAGTTGCCAGCTTTCTTT. Translated, it gives CASSESQLPAFF.

Written as DNA, the CDR3 is TGCGCCAGCAGCTTGGTAGCGGGAGTGTACGAGCAGTACTTC. Its translation: CASSLVAGVYEQYF. The chain employs TRBV5-1 and TRBJ2-7; 9 positions match TRBD2. CDR3 length: 14 residues. The junction had 2 bases not matched to a gene; V was cut back by 0 bases and J by 4 bases. Looked up from germline, CDR1 is SGHRS and CDR2 is YFSETQ.

This clone was counted a few times. The chain couples TRBV5-1 to TRBJ2-1; no definite D call. V was shortened by 5 bases and J by 8 bases, with 11 bases between the two germline ends. This CDR3 is 12 amino acids long. Germline-derived CDR1 and CDR2 are SGHRS and YFSETQ. The CDR3 sequence: CASSQVVDEQFF. In nucleotides, the CDR3 is TGCGCCAGCAGTCAGGTAGTTGATGAGCAGTTCTTC.

This clone has only one observation. This chain uses TRBV9 with TRBJ1-1; D not resolved. V was cut by 2 bases and J by 1 base, with 6 bases left in between. There are 13 residues in the CDR3. CDR1 and CDR2 (germline): SGDLS, YYNGEE. Here the CDR3 reads CASSVEENTEAFF. CDR3 coding DNA: TGTGCCAGCAGCGTCGAGGAGAACACTGAAGCTTTCTTT.

V usage is TRBV7-2 and J usage is TRBJ1-1; 8 nucleotides align to TRBD1. The CDR3 sequence is 14 residues long. Trimming cost V 3 bases and J 1 base; bases outside gene matches: 1. Germline-derived CDR1 and CDR2 are SGHTA and FQGNSA. In nucleotides, the CDR3 is TGTGCCAGCAGCTTCCAGGGGGCGAACACTGAAGCTTTCTTT. It codes for CASSFQGANTEAFF.

This chain links TRBV29-1 with TRBJ2-1; 10 bases match TRBD2. The CDR3 covers 14 residues. Trimming removed 3 bases from V and 2 bases from J; junction bases left unmatched: 1. Germline lookup yields CDR1 SQVTM and CDR2 ANQGSEA. For the CDR3, the DNA is TGCAGCGTTGAGGGACTAGCGACCTACAATGAGCAGTTCTTC. It codes for CSVEGLATYNEQFF.